This T cell receptor beta chain was sequenced in a study of control samples from healthy donors and cancer patients. Germline V CDR1 and CDR2: SGDLS, YYNGEE. The CDR3 covers 18 residues. V was cut by 4 bases and J by 0 bases, with 20 bases left in between. Method: immunoSEQ multiplex PCR; TCRdb's copy keeps in-frame clones and lacks some. The sample lists approximately 220,000 clones, around 94% occurring once. The chain uses TRBV9 and TRBJ1-3; maybe TRBD1 (6 bases). The clonotype originates from a man aged 50 to 60 in good health. The sample comprised blood. DNA of the CDR3: TGTGCCAGCAGCCTAACACTAATAGGGGGAAGCTCTGGAAACACCATATATTTT. Residues: CASSLTLIGGSSGNTIYF.